The rows below give T cell receptor beta chains drawn from one sample of a study of blood T cell repertoires in COVID-19. Data came from immunoSEQ multiplex PCR; TCRdb stores just in-frame clones and leaves some out. The repertoire consists of about 240,000 clones, with about nine tenths occurring once and the leading ten covering 0.83%. Sequencing used peripheral blood. The receptors come from a man aged 30 to 39 with COVID-19, enrolled during active disease. Each CDR3 is given with its conserved first and last residue. Each record gives: D gene, V gene, J gene, CDR3 protein. D genes are given only for firm matches.

d_gene: NA; v_gene: TRBV5-1; j_gene: TRBJ1-5; CDR3aa: CASSLGGDQPQHF
d_gene: NA; v_gene: TRBV7-9; j_gene: TRBJ1-2; CDR3aa: CASSGRGVRYGYTF
d_gene: NA; v_gene: TRBV27; j_gene: TRBJ1-6; CDR3aa: CASSPGSYNSPLHF
d_gene: TRBD1; v_gene: TRBV30; j_gene: TRBJ1-2; CDR3aa: CAWSGQGNYGYTF
d_gene: TRBD1; v_gene: TRBV19; j_gene: TRBJ2-4; CDR3aa: CASSGQGKNIQYF
d_gene: NA; v_gene: TRBV7-2; j_gene: TRBJ1-2; CDR3aa: CASSLGRGGGGYTF
d_gene: TRBD1; v_gene: TRBV6-5; j_gene: TRBJ2-7; CDR3aa: CASSLRTGVISQYF
d_gene: TRBD1; v_gene: TRBV15; j_gene: TRBJ1-4; CDR3aa: CATSRGQGAANEKLFF
d_gene: TRBD1; v_gene: TRBV2; j_gene: TRBJ1-6; CDR3aa: CASGTGFNSPLHF
d_gene: NA; v_gene: TRBV7-3; j_gene: TRBJ2-1; CDR3aa: CASSLMGQGNNNEQFF
d_gene: NA; v_gene: TRBV20-1; j_gene: TRBJ2-7; CDR3aa: CSARSGHEQYF
d_gene: NA; v_gene: TRBV27; j_gene: TRBJ1-2; CDR3aa: CASSRLGGAGGYTF
d_gene: NA; v_gene: TRBV6-5; j_gene: TRBJ1-2; CDR3aa: CASRPTTGLRSYTF
d_gene: NA; v_gene: TRBV11-2; j_gene: TRBJ2-4; CDR3aa: CASTLQGPENIQYF
d_gene: NA; v_gene: TRBV19; j_gene: TRBJ1-1; CDR3aa: CATRDRSLMNTEAFF
d_gene: TRBD1; v_gene: TRBV18; j_gene: TRBJ1-1; CDR3aa: CASSPRTGGISTEAFF
d_gene: NA; v_gene: TRBV5-4; j_gene: TRBJ2-5; CDR3aa: CASSKTAQETQYF
d_gene: NA; v_gene: TRBV7-2; j_gene: TRBJ1-2; CDR3aa: CASSFPGANYGYTF
d_gene: TRBD1; v_gene: TRBV6-5; j_gene: TRBJ1-1; CDR3aa: CASALRQGAWEAFF
d_gene: NA; v_gene: TRBV10-3; j_gene: TRBJ2-7; CDR3aa: CAISGGSHEQYF
d_gene: NA; v_gene: TRBV6-6; j_gene: TRBJ2-4; CDR3aa: CASIGQLKNIQYF
d_gene: NA; v_gene: TRBV19; j_gene: TRBJ1-1; CDR3aa: CASSIGDRLNTEAFF
d_gene: TRBD1; v_gene: TRBV4-1; j_gene: TRBJ2-5; CDR3aa: CASSQEGTGFEKTQYF
d_gene: TRBD1; v_gene: TRBV30; j_gene: TRBJ1-3; CDR3aa: CAWSDLTGGSGNTIYF
d_gene: TRBD2; v_gene: TRBV4-1; j_gene: TRBJ2-7; CDR3aa: CASSQVSAGGYEQYF
d_gene: TRBD1; v_gene: TRBV5-1; j_gene: TRBJ1-1; CDR3aa: CASSAGTGANTEAFF
d_gene: TRBD1; v_gene: TRBV5-1; j_gene: TRBJ1-1; CDR3aa: CASSFLGQQNTEAFF
d_gene: TRBD2; v_gene: TRBV3-1/TRBV3-2; j_gene: TRBJ2-3; CDR3aa: CASSHPSGYTDTQYF
d_gene: NA; v_gene: TRBV3-1/TRBV3-2; j_gene: TRBJ2-1; CDR3aa: CASSQVFRGTNPEQFF
d_gene: NA; v_gene: TRBV7-9; j_gene: TRBJ2-7; CDR3aa: CASSFFGLDEQYF
d_gene: NA; v_gene: TRBV13; j_gene: TRBJ1-6; CDR3aa: CASSAWGRDSYNSPLHF